The text below deals with one TCR beta chain. The specificity of this receptor is unknown. The sample holds no much larger clone one base away, and base qualities are not on file. This sample was taken from a study of cytomegalovirus exposure and HLA in healthy donors (dated by TCRdb to about 2017). For the wider study: According to an earlier analysis of 587 of the donors, about 179 million T cells yielded some 120 million unique TCR beta sequences and more than 250 Gb of sequence data. An early release that covered roughly 600 HLA-typed donors contained approximately 300 gigabases of sequencing data and about 84 million unique TCR sequences. Of the approximately 400 genotyped donors, 81% were placed in the genetic ancestry cluster associated with self-reported Caucasian donors. The study was designed to test whether signatures of past pathogen exposure could be identified by cataloging public T cell receptors. Using immunosequencing, the study profiled T cell repertoires from 666 subjects and related those repertoires to cytomegalovirus serostatus. A separate validation cohort of 100 to 150 different subjects was used in addition to the approximately 670-subject first cohort. To predict cytomegalovirus infection status, the study combined high-throughput TCR immunosequencing, statistical association of individual TCRs with disease status, and machine learning. A later analysis re-examined previously published TCR beta repertoires from roughly 650 donors and added high-resolution HLA genotyping to investigate patterns of TCR occurrence. In the later analysis, no new phenotypic data were used to find candidate immune exposures; instead, reliance was placed on TCR beta sequences and their occurrence across donors. An earlier analysis of around 580 of the donors used high-throughput TCR beta sequencing to judge whether each TCR beta V gene segment behaved as functional or pseudogenic. Donor age, sex, ethnicity and CMV serostatus were collected together with the repertoire data. A later genetic analysis used genome-wide SNP genotypes for about 60% of the roughly 700 donors, treating that subset as a discovery cohort. Every repertoire in the discovery cohort had been generated on one and the same sequencing platform. HLA typing covered class I and class II loci at four-digit resolution. Typing coverage varied by locus: about 620-640 donors for A, B, C, DRB1 and DQB1; approximately 520 for DQA1; approximately 570 for DPA1; roughly 450 for DPB1. Several DR-DQ haplotypes were handled as single units for association and clustering because linkage in the cohort was strong. Across approximately 400 genotyped donors of the cohort, an average of roughly 200,000 unique TCR beta nucleotide sequences per donor were sequenced, and 15% to 20% of those sequences were non-productive.

The library came from the immunoSEQ multiplex PCR assay. The multiplex PCR relied on a mix of 60 forward primers for TCR Vbeta segments and 13 reverse primers for TCR Jbeta segments. A multiplex PCR assay on genomic DNA amplified the CDR3 region of rearranged TCR beta genes. Amplified TCR beta libraries were sequenced as 87-base-pair reads on the Illumina HiSeq System. On the study's bioinformatics: A later analysis counted approximately 74 million unique TCR beta chains across the 670 or so repertoires, and 9.5 million to 11 million of these chains were shared by at least two donors. A nearest-neighbor algorithm error-corrected the raw reads and collapsed the reads into unique sequences, merging closely related sequences to remove PCR and sequencing errors. To assign V, D and J gene segments, CDR3 sequences were aligned to IMGT reference sequences. For a sequence to be retained, at least a six-nucleotide match to both a V gene segment and a J gene segment was required. A rearrangement was called productive if the CDR3 had no stop codons and remained in frame with V and J, and every other rearrangement was called non-productive. CDR3 was defined by IMGT convention, running from the second conserved V-encoded cysteine to the conserved J-encoded phenylalanine. The earlier analysis of 587 of the donors excluded any sequence lacking an unambiguous match to a single V gene segment. An earlier analysis of 550 to 650 of the donors classified V segments as functional when productive rearrangements were above 56.7% and as segregating when the standard deviation between donors was above 5%. A statistical classification framework was built for diagnosing cytomegalovirus status from the catalog of TCR beta chain sequences. In a later analysis, TCR nucleotide sequences were compared against IMGT/GENE-DB human TR gene sequences so that V and J genes could be assigned. The TCRdist pipeline was used in a later analysis to assign CDR3 sequences and most-parsimonious VDJ recombination scenarios. In a later analysis, each TCR beta chain was defined by its CDR3 amino acid sequence together with its V-gene family, and reads without a unique V-gene family were excluded. To address suspected cross-contamination and a sequencing artifact, a later analysis removed around 600 highly shared, low-generation-probability nucleotide sequences. A later analysis calculated a clonal expansion index for each public chain from normalized within-repertoire ranks of inferred template counts. In a later analysis, generation probabilities were computed with a VDJ recombination model fitted to out-of-frame rearrangements, and the resulting probabilities were checked against IGoR. Hypergeometric tests were used in a later analysis to score TCR-TCR, TCR-HLA and TCR-CMV co-occurrence, with a repertoire-size bias correction applied to the TCR pairs. False discovery rates were estimated in a later analysis by permuting HLA or CMV assignments 20 times. A later analysis grouped co-occurring TCRs with DBSCAN, adding TCRdist sequence similarity when clustering within HLA-allele-positive subsets. Co-occurrence clustering excluded repertoires with fewer than 30,000 or more than 120,000 public chains, plus five with anomalous nucleotide sharing. In TCRdb, the immuneACCESS table is reduced to in-frame sequences with V and J assigned. These tables do not hold every clone; where another copy was compared, an unresolved V gene accounts for under half, and the others remain unexplained. That table furnishes V, J and clone size, whereas the DNA furnished D and trimming. Within this sample are roughly 180,000 clones, with more than 65% of them counted one time only. The biggest ten clones account for less than 3.5% of the sample.

The CDR3 measures 16 amino acids from cysteine to phenylalanine. The CDR3 DNA has 48 bases and is translated from base 1. V is trimmed back by 5 bases and J by 9 bases, and the junction contains 16 bases that no gene match accounts for. According to the germline V gene, CDR1 reads SGHTA and CDR2 reads FQGNSA. On the study overall, not on this receptor specifically: Compared with the 666-donor mean, donors in an Asian-associated ancestry cluster had fewer N-insertions in productive TCRs, according to a later genetic analysis. Immune exposure information for the cohort was limited to CMV serostatus. Several of the top co-occurrence clusters appeared to be linked to parvovirus B19, influenza, CMV and Epstein-Barr virus, according to a later analysis. In a later analysis, the rate of TCR association differed among HLA loci, with DRB1 alleles having the most associated TCRs and HLA-C alleles having the fewest. A cluster of highly shared sequence variants was judged likely to represent a technical artifact of the sequencing pipeline. In an earlier analysis of fewer than 700 of the donors, most TCR beta V segments appeared in productive rearrangements about 87% or about 30% of the time, broadly matching IMGT annotations. Assigning TCR associations to individual alleles was difficult when HLA alleles, especially DR and DQ, strongly co-occurred. The cohort was sequenced for TCR beta chains only, and without alpha or paired-chain data the features that could be detected were limited. Because some donors lacked HLA typing at each locus, the association tests relied only on the typed subset. A later analysis associated about 17,000 TCR beta sequences with specific HLA alleles at a false discovery rate of 0.05. Sequencing depth was assumed to be roughly uniform across donors in the presence/absence analyses, though that assumption may not hold. It was suggested by the authors that the approach could potentially be generalized to other disease states and immunological phenotypes. Some IMGT-functional V segments, including TRBV6-2 and TRBV6-3, could not be told apart with the 87-base-pair reads, so those segments were excluded. A few of the identified cytomegalovirus-associated TCR beta chains were confirmed in vitro to be specific for cytomegalovirus antigens. While some public TCRs were present in many individuals, most TCR sequences turned up only very rarely across donors. A further reported finding was that TCR beta sequences accurately predicted the HLA-A and HLA-B alleles for most subjects in the first cohort. Because counts were too low, about 18 rarely observed V segments, including chromosome 9 orphons, were excluded from the earlier analysis of 587 of the donors. According to a later analysis, most CMV-associated TCR beta chains appeared to be HLA-restricted, and the HLA associations seemed to be driven largely by CMV exposure. In a later analysis, HLA-associated TCR beta chains were found to be more clonally expanded and to have lower generation probabilities than equally common non-associated chains. An association between a missense DCLRE1C variant and V-gene and J-gene trimming of TCR beta chains was found in a later genetic analysis and replicated in an independent cohort. The classifier was reported to diagnose cytomegalovirus status with high specificity and sensitivity in both the original cohort and the validation cohort. Correlated functional status among segregating V segments might be attributable to linkage disequilibrium, but an unknown experimental factor could not be ruled out. The study gave a list of under 200 TCR beta chains associated with cytomegalovirus.

The cohort was made up of approximately 670 healthy bone marrow donors. At the time of sampling, every cohort member was nominally healthy, though immune exposures that went unrecorded were likely present. The donor tested CMV seronegative, placing the donor among the roughly 400 seronegative members of the cohort. A peripheral blood sample was collected from each donor, and TCR beta sequencing was performed on peripheral blood mononuclear cells. The Qiagen DNeasy Blood Extraction Kit was used to extract genomic DNA from the blood cell samples. The rearrangement combines TRBV7-2 with TRBJ2-3, with TRBD2 identical over 8 junction bases. This receptor was identified in a female donor in good health and CMV-seronegative. Sample: PBMCs. The DNA is as follows: TGTGCCAGCAGCACAAAGGTGGGGACTAGTGCCCCAACGCAGTATTTT. It codes for CASSTKVGTSAPTQYF.